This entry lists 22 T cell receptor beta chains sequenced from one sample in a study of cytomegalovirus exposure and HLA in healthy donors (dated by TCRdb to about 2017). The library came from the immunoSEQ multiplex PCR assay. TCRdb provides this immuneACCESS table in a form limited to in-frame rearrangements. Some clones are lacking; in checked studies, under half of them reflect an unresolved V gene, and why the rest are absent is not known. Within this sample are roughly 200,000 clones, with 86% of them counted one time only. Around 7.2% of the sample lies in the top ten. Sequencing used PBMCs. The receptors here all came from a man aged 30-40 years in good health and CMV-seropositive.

CDR3 protein: CASMSYEQYF. The CDR3 DNA sequence: TGTGCCAGCATGAGTTACGAGCAGTACTTC. The J gene is TRBJ2-7, the V gene TRBV25-1, with D unclear. In germline, CDR1 is MGHDK, CDR2 SYGVNS. CDR3 length: 10 residues. V was cut by 7 bases and J by 4 bases, with 5 bases left in between.

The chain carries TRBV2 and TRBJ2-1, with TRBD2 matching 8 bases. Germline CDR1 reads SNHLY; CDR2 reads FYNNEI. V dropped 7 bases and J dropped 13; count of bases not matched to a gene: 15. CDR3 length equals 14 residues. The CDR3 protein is CASIVGLAGYKQFF. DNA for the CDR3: TGTGCCAGCATTGTGGGGCTAGCGGGCTACAAACAGTTCTTC.

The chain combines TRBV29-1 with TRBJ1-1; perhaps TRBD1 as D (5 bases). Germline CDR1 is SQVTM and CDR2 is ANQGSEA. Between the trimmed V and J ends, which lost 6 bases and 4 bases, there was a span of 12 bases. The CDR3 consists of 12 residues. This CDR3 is CSVRGGSTEAFF. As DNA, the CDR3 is TGCAGCGTGCGTGGGGGTAGCACTGAAGCTTTCTTT.

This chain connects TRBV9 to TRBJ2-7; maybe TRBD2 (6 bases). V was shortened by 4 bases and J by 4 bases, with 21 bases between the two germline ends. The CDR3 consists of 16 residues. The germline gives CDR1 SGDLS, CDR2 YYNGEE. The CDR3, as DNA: TGTGCCAGCAGCTCATCATCTGGGGGAGGTGTATACGAGCAGTACTTC. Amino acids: CASSSSSGGGVYEQYF.

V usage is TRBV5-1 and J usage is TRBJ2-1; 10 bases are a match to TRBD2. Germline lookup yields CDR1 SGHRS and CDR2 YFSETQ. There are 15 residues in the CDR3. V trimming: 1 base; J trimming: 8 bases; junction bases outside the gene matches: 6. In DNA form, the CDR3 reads TGCGCCAGCAGCTTGTTCAGCGGGAGGGGGGATGAGCAGTTCTTC. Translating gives CASSLFSGRGDEQFF.

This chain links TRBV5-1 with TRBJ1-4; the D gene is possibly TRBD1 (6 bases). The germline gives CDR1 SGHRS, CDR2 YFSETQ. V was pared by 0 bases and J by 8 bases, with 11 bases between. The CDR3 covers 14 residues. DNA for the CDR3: TGCGCCAGCAGCTTGGAACAGGGTCGAGAAAAACTGTTTTTT. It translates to CASSLEQGREKLFF.

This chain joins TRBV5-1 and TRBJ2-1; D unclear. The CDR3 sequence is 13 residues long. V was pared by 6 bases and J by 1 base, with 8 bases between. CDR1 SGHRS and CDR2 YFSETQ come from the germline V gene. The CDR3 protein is CASNSPSYNEQFF. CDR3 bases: TGCGCCAGCAATAGTCCTTCCTACAATGAGCAGTTCTTC.

The CDR3 sequence: CASSLEPSSYEQYF. In nucleotides, the CDR3 is TGCGCCAGCAGCTTGGAACCCTCTTCCTACGAGCAGTACTTC. V and J are TRBV5-1 and TRBJ2-7, with D unresolved. The CDR3 sequence is 14 residues long. Germline CDR1 reads SGHRS; CDR2 reads YFSETQ. Between the trimmed V and J ends, which lost 0 bases and 1 base, there was a span of 8 bases.

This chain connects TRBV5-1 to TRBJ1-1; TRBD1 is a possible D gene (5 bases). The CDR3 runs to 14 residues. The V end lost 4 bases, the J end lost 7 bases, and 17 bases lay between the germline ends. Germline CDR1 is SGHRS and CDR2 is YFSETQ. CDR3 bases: TGCGCCAGCAGCGCAGTCGAGACAGAAGATGAAGCTTTCTTT. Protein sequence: CASSAVETEDEAFF.

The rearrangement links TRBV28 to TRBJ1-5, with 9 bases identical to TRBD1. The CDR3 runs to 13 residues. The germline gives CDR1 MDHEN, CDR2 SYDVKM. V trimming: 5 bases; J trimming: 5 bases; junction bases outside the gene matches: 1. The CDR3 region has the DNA TGTGCCAGCAGTGGGACAGGGTATCAGCCCCAGCATTTT. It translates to CASSGTGYQPQHF.

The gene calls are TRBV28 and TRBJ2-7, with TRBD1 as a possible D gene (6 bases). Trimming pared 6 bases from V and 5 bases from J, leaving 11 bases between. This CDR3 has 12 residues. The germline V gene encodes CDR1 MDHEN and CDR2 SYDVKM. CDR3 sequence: CASSEGVHEQYF. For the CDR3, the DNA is TGTGCCAGCAGCGAGGGGGTCCACGAGCAGTACTTC.

The DNA for the CDR3 is TGCGCCAGCAGCCAAGAGGTACAGAGCTCCTACAATGAGCAGTTCTTC. Residues: CASSQEVQSSYNEQFF. This chain joins TRBV4-3 and TRBJ2-1, with D uncertain. Trimming shortened V by 0 bases and J by 0 bases, and 9 bases separated the two germline ends. The length of the CDR3 is 16 residues. Germline assignment: CDR1 LGHNA and CDR2 YSLEER.

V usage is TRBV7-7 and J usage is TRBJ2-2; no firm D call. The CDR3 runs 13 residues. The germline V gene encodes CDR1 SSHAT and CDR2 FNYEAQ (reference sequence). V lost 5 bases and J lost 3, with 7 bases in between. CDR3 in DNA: TGTGCCAGCAGCCCACCTGACACCGGGGAGCTGTTTTTT. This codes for CASSPPDTGELFF.

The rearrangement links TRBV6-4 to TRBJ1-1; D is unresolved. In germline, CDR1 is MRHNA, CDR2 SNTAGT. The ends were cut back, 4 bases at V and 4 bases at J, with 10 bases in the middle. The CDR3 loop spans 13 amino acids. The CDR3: CASSAGKGTEAFF. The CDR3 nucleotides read TGTGCCAGCAGTGCCGGGAAGGGCACTGAAGCTTTCTTT.

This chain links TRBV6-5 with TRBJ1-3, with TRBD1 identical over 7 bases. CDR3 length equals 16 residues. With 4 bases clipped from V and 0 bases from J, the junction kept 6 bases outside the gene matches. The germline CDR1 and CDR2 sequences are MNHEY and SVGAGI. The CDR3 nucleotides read TGTGCCAGCAGTTGGGGGGACAGTCTCTCTGGAAACACCATATATTTT. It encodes CASSWGDSLSGNTIYF.

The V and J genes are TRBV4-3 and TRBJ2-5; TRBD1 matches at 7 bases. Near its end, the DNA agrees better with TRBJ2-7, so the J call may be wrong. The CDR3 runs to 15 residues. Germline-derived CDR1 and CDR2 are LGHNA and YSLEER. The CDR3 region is CASSQDQGDAYEQYF. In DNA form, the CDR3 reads TGCGCCAGCAGCCAAGATCAGGGGGACGCCTACGAGCAGTACTTC.

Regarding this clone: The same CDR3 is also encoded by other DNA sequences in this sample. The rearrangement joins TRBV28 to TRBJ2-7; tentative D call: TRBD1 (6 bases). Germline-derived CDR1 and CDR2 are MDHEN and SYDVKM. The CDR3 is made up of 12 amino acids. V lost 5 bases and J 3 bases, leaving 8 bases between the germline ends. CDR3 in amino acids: CASSTGIYEQYF. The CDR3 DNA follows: TGTGCCAGCAGTACAGGGATCTACGAGCAGTACTTC. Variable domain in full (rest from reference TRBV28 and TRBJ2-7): DVKVTQSSRYLVKRTGEKVFLECVQDMDHENMFWYRQDPGLGLRLIYFSYDVKMKEKGDIPEGYSVSREKKERFSLILESASTNQTSMYLCASSTGIYEQYFGPGTRLTVT.

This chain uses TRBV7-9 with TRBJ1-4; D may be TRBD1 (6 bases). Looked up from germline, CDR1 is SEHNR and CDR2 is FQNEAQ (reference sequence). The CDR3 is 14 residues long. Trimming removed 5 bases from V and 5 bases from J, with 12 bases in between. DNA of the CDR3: TGTGCCAGCAGCCGCAGGGGCCTAAATGAAAAACTGTTTTTT. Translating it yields CASSRRGLNEKLFF.

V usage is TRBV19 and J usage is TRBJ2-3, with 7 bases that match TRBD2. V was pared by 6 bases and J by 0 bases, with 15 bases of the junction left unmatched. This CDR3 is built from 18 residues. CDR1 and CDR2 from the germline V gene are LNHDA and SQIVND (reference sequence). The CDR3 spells CASRTEGLPSGSTDTQYF. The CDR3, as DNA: TGTGCCAGTAGGACCGAGGGCCTACCTAGCGGAAGCACAGATACGCAGTATTTT. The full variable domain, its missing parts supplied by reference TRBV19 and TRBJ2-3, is DGGITQSPKYLFRKEGQNVTLSCEQNLNHDAMYWYRQDPGQGLRLIYYSQIVNDFQKGDIAEGYSVSREKKESFPLTVTSAQKNPTAFYLCASRTEGLPSGSTDTQYFGPGTRLTVL.

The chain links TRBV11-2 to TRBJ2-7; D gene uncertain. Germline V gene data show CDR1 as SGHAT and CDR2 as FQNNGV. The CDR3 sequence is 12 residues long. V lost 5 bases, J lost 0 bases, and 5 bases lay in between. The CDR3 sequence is CASSLHSYEQYF. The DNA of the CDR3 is TGTGCCAGCAGCCTACACTCCTACGAGCAGTACTTC.

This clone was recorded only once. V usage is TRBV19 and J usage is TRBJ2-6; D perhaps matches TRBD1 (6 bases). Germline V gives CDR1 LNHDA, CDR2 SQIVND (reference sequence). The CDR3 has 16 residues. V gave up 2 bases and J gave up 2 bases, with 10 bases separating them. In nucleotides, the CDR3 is TGTGCCAGTAGTATAACAGGGTATACTGGGGCCAACGTCCTGACTTTC. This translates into CASSITGYTGANVLTF.

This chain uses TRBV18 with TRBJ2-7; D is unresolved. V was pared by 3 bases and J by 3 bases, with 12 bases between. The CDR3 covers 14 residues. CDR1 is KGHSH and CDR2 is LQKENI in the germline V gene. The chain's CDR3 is CASSPLPGNYEQYF. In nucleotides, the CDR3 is TGTGCCAGCTCACCCCTTCCGGGCAACTACGAGCAGTACTTC.